Below are 19 T cell receptor beta chains sequenced from a single sample in a study of blood T cell repertoires in COVID-19. TCRdb keeps only in-frame clones here, not all; method: immunoSEQ multiplex PCR. The data show roughly 410,000 clones, with 87% seen just once and 2.3% held by the top ten. What was sequenced was peripheral blood. The receptors stem from a woman aged 60-70 years with COVID-19, enrolled during active disease.

The CDR3 sequence is CASTGQGHQPQHF. CDR3 DNA: TGTGCCAGCACCGGACAGGGACATCAGCCCCAGCATTTT. The gene calls are TRBV6-5 and TRBJ1-5; the match to TRBD1 covers 8 bases. Germline CDR1 MNHEY, CDR2 SVGAGI. Unmatched junction bases numbered 4, after V lost 7 bases and J lost 5 bases. There are 13 residues in the CDR3.

This chain uses TRBV5-1 with TRBJ2-1; 7 bases line up with TRBD2. The length of the CDR3 is 13 residues. The V gene end was trimmed by 0 bases and the J gene end by 10 bases; junction bases not matched to a gene: 4. Germline V gives CDR1 SGHRS, CDR2 YFSETQ. CDR3 in amino acids: CASSLAGGREQFF. CDR3 DNA: TGCGCCAGCAGCTTGGCCGGGGGGAGGGAGCAGTTCTTC. The whole variable domain, remainder taken from reference TRBV5-1 and TRBJ2-1, is KAGVTQTPRYLIKTRGQQVTLSCSPISGHRSVSWYQQTPGQGLQFLFEYFSETQRNKGNFPGRFSGRQFSNSRSEMNVSTLELGDSALYLCASSLAGGREQFFGPGTRLTVL.

V gene TRBV6-5 combines with J gene TRBJ2-7; 8 bases line up with TRBD2. CDR3 length: 15 amino acids. CDR1 is MNHEY, CDR2 SVGAGI, per germline. The V segment lost 2 bases and the J segment 1 base; nucleotides outside the gene matches: 4. The chain's CDR3 is CASSYRAGASYEQYF. The CDR3 DNA follows: TGTGCCAGCAGTTACCGAGCGGGGGCTTCCTACGAGCAGTACTTC.

The CDR3 nucleotides read TGCAGCGTTGTTGGGGACAGGGGGCAAGATACGCAGTATTTT. It codes for CSVVGDRGQDTQYF. The chain links TRBV29-1 to TRBJ2-3; 12 bases agree with TRBD1. The junction had 4 bases not matched to a gene; V was cut back by 4 bases and J by 5 bases. Germline lookup yields CDR1 SQVTM and CDR2 ANQGSEA. This CDR3 comprises 14 residues.

Comment on this clone: At one of its ends the junction is not consistent with the germline gene, which may arise from a read error. V and J are TRBV27 and TRBJ2-3; 9 positions match TRBD2. Germline CDR1 MNHEY, CDR2 SMNVEV (reference sequence). This CDR3 has 13 residues. The CDR3 DNA is TGTGCCAGCAGTATGTTCTGGGCGGGGGGGCTCCATTTT. It codes for CASSMFWAGGLHF.

V is TRBV15 and J is TRBJ2-7; TRBD1 is a possible D gene (6 bases). The CDR3 spans 15 residues. From germline, CDR1 is LNHNV and CDR2 YYDKDF (reference sequence). The V and J ends lost 0 bases and 2 bases respectively, with 11 bases between them. The CDR3 reads CATSRDVTGPYEQYF. DNA for the CDR3: TGTGCCACCAGCAGAGATGTAACAGGGCCCTACGAGCAGTACTTC.

The chain links TRBV15 to TRBJ1-1; weak D call: TRBD1 (6 bases). Germline V CDR1 and CDR2: LNHNV, YYDKDF (reference sequence). The V end lost 3 bases, the J end lost 0 bases, and 11 bases lay between the germline ends. The CDR3 contains 15 residues. The CDR3 here is CATSRWTVMNTEAFF. For the CDR3, the DNA is TGTGCCACCAGCAGGTGGACAGTCATGAACACTGAAGCTTTCTTT.

J is TRBJ2-1 and V is TRBV27, with 16 bases that match TRBD2. This CDR3 comprises 17 residues. With V trimmed by 4 bases and J by 9 bases, 9 bases remained unmatched. Germline-derived CDR1 and CDR2 are MNHEY and SMNVEV (reference sequence). CDR3 amino acids: CASSSSGLAGGPGEQFF. CDR3 bases: TGTGCCAGCAGTTCATCGGGACTAGCGGGGGGGCCTGGTGAGCAGTTCTTC.

This chain uses TRBV9 with TRBJ1-2, with no clear D. The germline gives CDR1 SGDLS, CDR2 YYNGEE. The germline V and J ends were trimmed by 3 bases and 1 base, with 10 bases remaining between them. The CDR3 has 14 amino acids. CDR3 DNA sequence: TGTGCCAGCAGCGGGGCGACGAATAACTATGGCTACACCTTC. Amino acid sequence: CASSGATNNYGYTF.

This chain links TRBV5-1 with TRBJ2-7; TRBD2 is a possible D gene (5 bases). V was trimmed by 4 bases and J by 6 bases, leaving 17 bases between them. This CDR3 comprises 14 residues. CDR1 is SGHRS and CDR2 is YFSETQ in the germline V gene. This chain's CDR3 is CASSPPSAGGEQYF. For the CDR3, the DNA is TGCGCCAGCAGCCCACCGTCTGCTGGAGGCGAGCAGTACTTC.

The J gene is TRBJ2-7, the V gene TRBV7-3; 7 positions agree with TRBD1. Trimming removed 3 bases from V and 6 bases from J; junction bases left unmatched: 5. CDR3 length equals 13 residues. Germline V gene data show CDR1 as SGHTA and CDR2 as FQGTGA. Written as DNA, the CDR3 is TGTGCCAGCAGCTTCACAGGGGTGGGCGAGCAGTACTTC. Its translation: CASSFTGVGEQYF.

J is TRBJ1-5 and V is TRBV7-6, with D unresolved. Per the germline V gene, CDR1 is SGHVS and CDR2 is FNYEAQ. The CDR3 spans 13 residues. V lost 5 bases to trimming and J lost 3 bases, with 8 bases between them. The CDR3 coding sequence is TGTGCCAGCAGCCGTTATCCCAATCAGCCCCAGCATTTT. This gives the protein CASSRYPNQPQHF.

This clone was detected a few times. The rearrangement uses TRBV4-2 and TRBJ1-2; D possibly corresponds to TRBD1 (5 bases). The V and J ends lost 4 bases and 7 bases respectively, with 19 bases between them. The CDR3 loop spans 15 amino acids. Germline V gene lookup returns CDR1 LGHNA and CDR2 YNFKEQ. The CDR3 sequence: CASSLARDGGSGYTF. CDR3 in DNA: TGTGCCAGCAGCCTTGCCCGGGACGGAGGGTCTGGCTACACCTTC.

The rearrangement uses TRBV6-5 and TRBJ1-6, with TRBD1 matching over 8 bases. Germline V gene lookup returns CDR1 MNHEY and CDR2 SVGAGI. This CDR3 is built from 15 residues. J was trimmed by 8 bases and V by 0 bases; bases with no gene match: 3. CDR3 sequence reads: CASSYSTGVDSPLHF. The CDR3 nucleotides read TGTGCCAGCAGTTACTCGACAGGGGTCGATTCACCCCTCCACTTT.

The CDR3 sequence is CASSPTGKDTEAFF. CDR3 in DNA: TGTGCCAGTAGTCCGACAGGGAAGGACACTGAAGCTTTCTTT. This chain joins TRBV19 and TRBJ1-1; 7 bases align to TRBD1. Germline V gene data show CDR1 as LNHDA and CDR2 as SQIVND (reference sequence). With V trimmed by 5 bases and J by 3 bases, 6 bases remained unmatched. The CDR3 is 14 amino acids.

V is TRBV11-3 and J is TRBJ2-7; TRBD1 matches 10 bases. Trimming at V came to 5 bases and at J to 4 bases, leaving 2 bases not matched to a gene. Germline CDR1 reads SGHNT; CDR2 reads YENEEA. The CDR3 is 13 amino acids. CDR3 DNA sequence: TGTGCCAGCAGCAGGACAGGGGGGTACGAGCAGTACTTC. Protein product: CASSRTGGYEQYF.

The chain employs TRBV30 and TRBJ1-2, with D maybe TRBD1 (5 bases). Trimming left V 3 bases short and J 4 bases short, with 18 bases between. CDR1 GTSNPN and CDR2 SVGIG come from the germline V gene (reference sequence). There are 15 residues in the CDR3. CDR3 sequence: CAWRRRDRALYGYTF. In DNA, the CDR3 is TGTGCCTGGAGACGGCGGGACCGAGCCCTCTATGGCTACACCTTC.

The chain couples TRBV5-1 to TRBJ2-7; 8 bases align to TRBD2. The CDR3 length is 15 residues. Germline CDR1 reads SGHRS; CDR2 reads YFSETQ. The ends lost 2 bases at V and 2 bases at J; junction bases unmatched: 6. The CDR3 region is CASSFTLAEAYEQYF. In DNA, the CDR3 is TGCGCCAGCAGCTTCACACTAGCGGAGGCCTACGAGCAGTACTTC. The full variable domain, completed using reference TRBV5-1 and TRBJ2-7, is KAGVTQTPRYLIKTRGQQVTLSCSPISGHRSVSWYQQTPGQGLQFLFEYFSETQRNKGNFPGRFSGRQFSNSRSEMNVSTLELGDSALYLCASSFTLAEAYEQYFGPGTRLTVT.

The chain uses TRBV15 and TRBJ2-5, with 7 bases that match TRBD1. The J segment lost 1 base and the V segment lost 3 bases, leaving 5 bases of the junction unmatched. Germline V lookup: CDR1 LNHNV, CDR2 YYDKDF (reference sequence). CDR3 length equals 15 residues. This CDR3 is CATSRGQTTQETQYF. In DNA, the CDR3 is TGTGCCACCAGCAGGGGACAGACGACCCAAGAGACCCAGTACTTC.